Shown below are 17 T cell receptor beta chains from a single sample sequenced in a study of OX40 agonist ivuxolimab in advanced cancers. Some clones are missing from TCRdb's copy, which holds only in-frame ones; the method was immunoSEQ multiplex PCR. Among about 69,000 clones listed, 90% to 95% were seen once. Sequences were derived from CD4+ or CD8+ T cells sorted from blood, sampled in a trial of the OX40 agonist ivuxolimab. The receptors stem from an adult with an advanced solid tumor such as melanoma, head and neck, liver or kidney cancer.

The CDR3 DNA is TGTGCCACCGAGCCCCGGGACAGAGCCTCTGGAAACACCATATATTTT. Its protein is CATEPRDRASGNTIYF. V usage is TRBV19 and J usage is TRBJ1-3; 7 bases match TRBD1. Germline CDR1 and CDR2: LNHDA and SQIVND (reference sequence). The CDR3 totals 16 residues. V lost 10 bases, J lost 0 bases, and 12 bases stayed unmatched.

The V gene is TRBV29-1, the J gene TRBJ2-7, with D possibly TRBD1 on 6 matching bases. V lost 7 bases, J lost 3 bases, and 10 bases lay in between. Germline assignment: CDR1 SQVTM and CDR2 ANQGSEA. CDR3 length: 11 residues. The chain's CDR3 is CSAGQSYEQYF. The CDR3 coding sequence is TGCAGCGCAGGACAGAGCTACGAGCAGTACTTC.

The chain recombines TRBV19 with TRBJ2-2; 7 bases are a match to TRBD1. The germline CDR1 and CDR2 sequences are LNHDA and SQIVND (reference sequence). The CDR3 spans 15 residues. The ends lost 5 bases at V and 4 bases at J; junction bases unmatched: 7. CDR3 DNA sequence: TGTGCCAGTAGTTTATCAGGGGGTAGCACCGGGGAGCTGTTTTTT. Its protein product is CASSLSGGSTGELFF.

J is TRBJ2-5 and V is TRBV30; D ambiguous. The V end was cut by 0 bases, the J end by 5 bases, with 16 bases between. The V gene's germline CDR1 is GTSNPN and CDR2 SVGIG (reference sequence). CDR3 length: 15 amino acids. The CDR3 DNA follows: TGTGCCTGGAGTGTTGAAGTCGTAGCTCAGGAGACCCAGTACTTC. Its translation is CAWSVEVVAQETQYF.

The chain combines TRBV11-1 with TRBJ2-7; TRBD1 matches at 7 bases. V lost 3 bases, J lost 1 base, and 6 bases stayed unmatched. Germline lookup yields CDR1 SGHAT and CDR2 FQDESV (reference sequence). The CDR3 has 15 residues. The CDR3 loop reads CASSFGDSSSYEQYF. In nucleotides, the CDR3 is TGTGCCAGCAGCTTTGGGGACAGTTCATCCTACGAGCAGTACTTC.

The rearrangement uses TRBV6-5 and TRBJ1-1, with D maybe TRBD1 (6 bases). The CDR3 totals 13 residues. Germline-derived CDR1 and CDR2 are MNHEY and SVGAGI. V lost 6 bases and J 4 bases, leaving 12 bases between the germline ends. CDR3 sequence (DNA): TGTGCCAGCAGCTCCTGGGGGCTCACTGAAGCTTTCTTT. It encodes CASSSWGLTEAFF.

This clone has just a few counts. This chain links TRBV15 with TRBJ2-1; a weak D match, TRBD1 (5 bases). V lost 1 base, J lost 7 bases, and 20 bases lay in between. The CDR3 sequence is 17 residues long. Germline-derived CDR1 and CDR2 are LNHNV and YYDKDF (reference sequence). DNA of the CDR3: TGTGCCACCAGCAGAGGTACGAGACAGAAGAAACTTAATGAGCAGTTCTTC. Translation: CATSRGTRQKKLNEQFF.

The chain recombines TRBV29-1 with TRBJ2-7; the match to TRBD1 covers 9 bases. The CDR3 covers 15 residues. Trimming removed 4 bases from V and 2 bases from J; junction bases left unmatched: 9. Germline-derived CDR1 and CDR2 are SQVTM and ANQGSEA. The CDR3 nucleotides read TGCAGCGTTGCGGCGGGACAGGGCCCCACCTACGAGCAGTACTTC. Translating gives CSVAAGQGPTYEQYF.

The V gene is TRBV27, the J gene TRBJ2-7, with D tentatively TRBD1 (6 bases). V was pared by 4 bases and J by 5 bases, with 9 bases between. This CDR3 spans 12 amino acids. Germline values: CDR1 MNHEY, CDR2 SMNVEV (reference sequence). CDR3 sequence: CASSSTGNEQYF. DNA of the CDR3: TGTGCCAGCAGTTCAACAGGGAACGAGCAGTACTTC.

The V gene is TRBV27, the J gene TRBJ2-1; TRBD2 might be the D (6 bases). This CDR3 has 13 residues. Germline CDR1 and CDR2: MNHEY and SMNVEV (reference sequence). Trimming left V 5 bases short and J 6 bases short, with 11 bases between. The DNA for the CDR3 is TGTGCCAGCAGTATCCTAGCGTCCAATGAGCAGTTCTTC. Its translation is CASSILASNEQFF.

The chain combines TRBV6-5 with TRBJ2-7; the match to TRBD2 covers 9 bases. The CDR3 consists of 15 residues. Trimming at V came to 7 bases and at J to 3 bases, leaving 10 bases not matched to a gene. CDR1 and CDR2 (germline): MNHEY, SVGAGI. The CDR3 nucleotides are TGTGCCAGCATTGCCCTAATGACTAGCGGCTACGAGCAGTACTTC. It is translated as CASIALMTSGYEQYF.

The chain couples TRBV6-6 to TRBJ2-7, with 10 bases aligning to TRBD1. The CDR3 is 13 amino acids. Germline trimming cut 7 bases from V and 7 bases from J; bases unmatched to any gene: 7. CDR1 and CDR2 (germline): MNHNY, SVGAGI (reference sequence). The CDR3 is CASTPGQGWEQYF. CDR3 DNA: TGTGCCAGCACCCCGGGACAGGGGTGGGAGCAGTACTTC.

The chain links TRBV7-8 to TRBJ1-2; D unclear. CDR1 is SGHVS, CDR2 FQNEAQ, per germline. Trimming took 10 bases from V and 10 from J, leaving 10 bases between them. The CDR3 totals 9 residues. CDR3 sequence (DNA): TGTGCCACCGGAGCAAACTACACCTTC. Translation gives CATGANYTF.

This chain connects TRBV4-3 to TRBJ2-3, with 11 bases aligning to TRBD1. This CDR3 spans 14 amino acids. From germline, CDR1 is LGHNA and CDR2 YSLEER. Unmatched junction bases numbered 2, after V lost 5 bases and J lost 4 bases. CDR3 sequence reads: CASSGGQGADTQYF. CDR3 in DNA: TGCGCCAGCAGCGGGGGACAGGGGGCAGATACGCAGTATTTT.

The J gene is TRBJ1-5, the V gene TRBV19; no clear D. Trimming cost V 2 bases and J 0 bases, with 8 bases left between them. Germline V gene sequence: CDR1 LNHDA, CDR2 SQIVND (reference sequence). This CDR3 region has 15 residues. For the CDR3, the DNA is TGTGCCAGTAGTATAACTGACTATAGCAATCAGCCCCAGCATTTT. Residues: CASSITDYSNQPQHF.

V gene TRBV7-8 combines with J gene TRBJ1-2; 9 positions agree with TRBD1. CDR1 and CDR2 from the germline V gene are SGHVS and FQNEAQ. The V and J ends lost 5 bases and 4 bases, in that order; junction bases with no gene match: 8. The CDR3 has 15 residues. The CDR3 DNA is TGTGCCAGCAGCGTCAACAGGGGGCTAATCTATGGCTACACCTTC. Encoded protein: CASSVNRGLIYGYTF.

The chain uses TRBV19 and TRBJ2-2, with D possibly being TRBD1 or TRBD2 (5 bases each). The V and J ends lost 9 bases and 8 bases respectively, with 28 bases between them. The CDR3 consists of 17 residues. Germline V gives CDR1 LNHDA, CDR2 SQIVND (reference sequence). CDR3 coding DNA: TGTGCCAGCGTCGACGTCTTGAGGGGTTCTGGTTTGGGGGAGCTGTTTTTT. It translates to CASVDVLRGSGLGELFF. The full variable domain, completed using reference TRBV19 and TRBJ2-2, is DGGITQSPKYLFRKEGQNVTLSCEQNLNHDAMYWYRQDPGQGLRLIYYSQIVNDFQKGDIAEGYSVSREKKESFPLTVTSAQKNPTAFYLCASVDVLRGSGLGELFFGEGSRLTVL.